This entry lists 28 T cell receptor beta chains sequenced from one sample in a study of T cells in Graves' hyperthyroidism and ophthalmopathy. TCR beta CDR3 regions were amplified from RNA transcripts. TCR CDR3 underwent first-round RT-PCR with the HTBI primer set. Each CDR3 protein is one row after TCRdb ran MiXCR on the multiplex PCR reads. The sample holds hundreds of thousands of distinct CDR3 sequences, approximately 14% seen once. The sequenced sample consisted of blood. The source of these receptors is a woman younger than 30 with Graves' hyperthyroidism.

This clonotype came up a few times. V usage is TRBV15 and J usage is TRBJ2-5; maybe TRBD2 (6 bases). The CDR3 runs to 16 residues. Germline assignment: CDR1 LNHNV and CDR2 YYDKDF (reference sequence). With 5 bases removed from V and 3 bases from J, the gap between germline ends came to 19 bases. Written as DNA, the CDR3 is TGTGCCACCAGCCCTAGGGACCTTGGGGGGAAAGAGACCCAGTACTTC. Translating it yields CATSPRDLGGKETQYF.

Only a few counts were recorded for this clonotype. The rearrangement uses TRBV7-9 and TRBJ2-5, with 12 nucleotides matching TRBD2. Losses at the gene ends were 4 bases for V and 9 bases for J; bases not matched to a gene: 24. Germline CDR1 SEHNR, CDR2 FQNEAQ (reference sequence). The CDR3 covers 20 residues. CDR3 nucleotide sequence: TGTGCCAGCAGCTCCACCAAAACGACTAGCGGGAGCCCCAAGATTAGGGCCCAGTACTTC. Translated, it gives CASSSTKTTSGSPKIRAQYF.

This clonotype was seen at least ten times. This chain uses TRBV2 with TRBJ2-1; D unclear. The germline V gene encodes CDR1 SNHLY and CDR2 FYNNEI. CDR3 length: 12 amino acids. V was trimmed by 8 bases and J by 4 bases, leaving 9 bases between them. CDR3: CASLEGYNEQFF. As DNA, the CDR3 is TGTGCCAGCCTCGAAGGTTACAATGAGCAGTTCTTC.

The chain employs TRBV4-2 and TRBJ2-7; tentatively, D is TRBD2 (5 bases). Deletions cut 4 bases from V and 4 bases from J, with 20 bases between. This CDR3 contains 16 residues. CDR1 is LGHNA and CDR2 is YNFKEQ in the germline V gene. CDR3 residues: CASSRRSGRTYYEQYF. The CDR3 nucleotides read TGTGCCAGCAGCCGGAGGAGCGGACGAACCTATTACGAGCAGTACTTC.

This clonotype was observed at least ten times. The chain couples TRBV12-3 or TRBV12-4 to TRBJ2-3; no definite D call. There are 15 residues in the CDR3. V was trimmed by 6 bases and J by 0 bases, leaving 13 bases between them. CDR3 DNA: TGTGCCAGCAGCCCTCAGGACCCTAGCACAGATACGCAGTATTTT. It yields the protein CASSPQDPSTDTQYF.

This clonotype occurred once. The V and J genes are TRBV3-1 and TRBJ2-1, with a tentative D call TRBD2 (6 bases). The CDR3 runs 15 residues. In germline, CDR1 is LGHDT, CDR2 YNNKEL (reference sequence). Trimming removed 0 bases at V and 15 bases at J, with 21 bases between. As DNA, the CDR3 is TGTGCCAGCAGCCAAGATCCCGCGGGACCTAACCGTGGGTTCTTC. Translation gives CASSQDPAGPNRGFF.

This clonotype occurred many times. This rearrangement joins TRBV29-1 to TRBJ2-7; the D is unclear. Trimming pared 4 bases from V and 3 bases from J, leaving 13 bases between. Germline lookup yields CDR1 SQVTM and CDR2 ANQGSEA. This CDR3 contains 13 residues. The CDR3 loop reads CSVVGPRNYEQYF. In DNA form, the CDR3 reads TGCAGCGTTGTCGGTCCCCGGAACTACGAGCAGTACTTC.

This clonotype was counted a few times. The rearrangement joins TRBV6-2 or TRBV6-3 to TRBJ1-5; 8 bases agree with TRBD1. CDR1 is MNHEY, CDR2 SVGEGT, per germline. The CDR3 covers 14 residues. Germline trimming cut 7 bases from V and 5 bases from J; bases unmatched to any gene: 7. The CDR3 nucleotides are TGTGCCAGCATCGACAGGGGAACCCATCAGCCCCAGCATTTT. This translates into CASIDRGTHQPQHF.

This clonotype came up many times. This chain connects TRBV13 to TRBJ1-1, with D possibly matching TRBD1 (6 bases). This CDR3 comprises 11 residues. CDR1 PRHDT and CDR2 FYEKMQ come from the germline V gene (reference sequence). Trimming took 6 bases from V and 9 from J, leaving 11 bases between them. Here the CDR3 reads CASRYGTQAFF. The CDR3 DNA is TGTGCCAGCAGATATGGGACACAAGCTTTCTTT.

In its sample, this clonotype was seen many times. The chain has TRBV20-1 and TRBJ2-4, with D possibly TRBD1 on 6 matching bases. Germline V gene data show CDR1 as DFQATT and CDR2 as SNEGSKA (reference sequence). The CDR3 is made up of 14 amino acids. Deletions cut 5 bases from V and 1 base from J, with 12 bases between. The DNA for the CDR3 is TGCAGTGCTCAGGGGATTTTCGCCAAAAACATTCAGTACTTC. It codes for CSAQGIFAKNIQYF.

The chain recombines TRBV4-3 with TRBJ2-4; no firm D call. The germline gives CDR1 LGHNA, CDR2 YSLEER. Between the trimmed V and J ends, which lost 1 base and 1 base, there was a span of 11 bases. The CDR3 spans 16 residues. In DNA form, the CDR3 reads TGCGCCAGCAGCCAAGTGGCTATAGGGGCCAAAAACATTCAGTACTTC. It yields the protein CASSQVAIGAKNIQYF.

Note on this clonotype: Since a much larger clone is just one base distant, this may be a read error. The chain uses TRBV29-1 and TRBJ2-7; D is ambiguous. The J call may be in error: the DNA end matches TRBJ2-1 better. CDR1 and CDR2 (germline): SQVTM, ANQGSEA. The length of the CDR3 is 11 residues. CDR3 loop: CSVLQSYEQFF. CDR3 DNA: TGCAGCGTGTTACAGTCCTACGAGCAGTTCTTC.

This clonotype was recorded at least ten times. The chain combines TRBV18 with TRBJ2-4, with D perhaps matching TRBD1 (6 bases). The V and J ends lost 2 bases and 7 bases respectively, with 12 bases between them. This CDR3 spans 14 amino acids. Germline values: CDR1 KGHSH, CDR2 LQKENI. The CDR3 DNA sequence: TGTGCCAGCTCACCATCTTGGGGGCAGAACATTCAGTACTTC. Its protein is CASSPSWGQNIQYF.

The chain uses TRBV4-1 and TRBJ2-3; D might be TRBD2 (6 bases). CDR3 length: 14 residues. Germline values: CDR1 MGHRA, CDR2 YSYEKL. V lost 0 bases and J lost 6, with 10 bases in between. The CDR3 coding sequence is TGCGCCAGCAGCCAAGACCCTACTAGCGATACGCAGTATTTT. Translating gives CASSQDPTSDTQYF.

This clonotype was seen ten or more times. The chain employs TRBV5-1 and TRBJ2-2; TRBD2 is a possible D gene (6 bases). This CDR3 contains 15 residues. The germline V gene encodes CDR1 SGHRS and CDR2 YFSETQ. Deletions cut 9 bases from V and 1 base from J, with 16 bases between. DNA of the CDR3: TGCGCCACAGCAGTAGTAGCGGTGAACACCGGGGAGCTGTTTTTT. Protein: CATAVVAVNTGELFF. Full variable domain (outside the CDR3, taken from reference TRBV5-1 and TRBJ2-2): KAGVTQTPRYLIKTRGQQVTLSCSPISGHRSVSWYQQTPGQGLQFLFEYFSETQRNKGNFPGRFSGRQFSNSRSEMNVSTLELGDSALYLCATAVVAVNTGELFFGEGSRLTVL.

This clonotype was counted between two and nine times. The genes are TRBV6-1 and TRBJ1-5; a possible D gene is TRBD1 (5 bases). The CDR3 spans 15 residues. Germline V gene data show CDR1 as MNHNS and CDR2 as SASEGT. Deletions cut 11 bases from V and 0 bases from J, with 17 bases between. CDR3 DNA: TGTGCCGGAGGGTTTTCGAGGGGTAGCAATCAGCCCCAGCATTTT. It codes for CAGGFSRGSNQPQHF.

This clonotype was observed at least ten times. The chain employs TRBV5-6 and TRBJ2-7; D gene unclear. CDR3 size: 14 residues. From germline, CDR1 is SGHDT and CDR2 YYEEEE. Trimming removed 0 bases from V and 2 bases from J, with 9 bases in between. The CDR3 sequence is CASSLGGDTYEQYF. DNA of the CDR3: TGTGCCAGCAGCTTGGGAGGCGACACCTACGAGCAGTACTTC.

The chain employs TRBV6-1 and TRBJ1-1; 7 bases line up with TRBD1. Germline lookup yields CDR1 MNHNS and CDR2 SASEGT. The CDR3 loop spans 11 amino acids. With V trimmed by 5 bases and J by 11 bases, 5 bases remained unmatched. CDR3 region: CASSTTGVAFF. In nucleotides, the CDR3 is TGTGCCAGCAGTACCACAGGGGTGGCTTTCTTT.

This clonotype was seen repeatedly, ten times or more. This chain uses TRBV7-2 with TRBJ2-3; D unclear. V lost 5 bases to trimming and J lost 4 bases, with 13 bases between them. CDR1 and CDR2 from the germline V gene are SGHTA and FQGNSA. This CDR3 comprises 14 residues. This CDR3 reads CASSPAHPPDTQYF. In nucleotides, the CDR3 is TGTGCCAGCAGCCCAGCCCACCCCCCAGATACGCAGTATTTT.

This clonotype was observed at least ten times. The chain employs TRBV19 and TRBJ2-1, with 7 bases identical to TRBD2. The J segment lost 5 bases and the V segment lost 3 bases, leaving 7 bases of the junction unmatched. CDR1 and CDR2 (germline): LNHDA, SQIVND (reference sequence). This CDR3 region has 15 residues. CDR3 amino acids: CASSMRRELHNEQFF. Here the CDR3 DNA reads TGTGCCAGTAGTATGAGGCGGGAGTTGCACAATGAGCAGTTCTTC.

This clonotype was seen a handful of times. The chain has TRBV24-1 and TRBJ2-7; D is unresolved. The CDR3 covers 16 residues. CDR1 is KGHDR, CDR2 SFDVKD, per germline. V gave up 4 bases and J gave up 3 bases, with 18 bases separating them. The CDR3 region has the DNA TGTGCCACCAGTGAGCCCTGGGCTGAAATCCTCTACGAGCAGTACTTC. Amino acids: CATSEPWAEILYEQYF.

In this sample, this clonotype turned up many times. The J gene is TRBJ1-5, the V gene TRBV7-2; weak D call: TRBD1 (6 bases). The V gene lost 5 bases and the J gene lost 3 bases, with 20 bases spanning the gap. This CDR3 has 17 residues. In germline, CDR1 is SGHTA, CDR2 FQGNSA. The CDR3 DNA sequence: TGTGCCAGCAGCCCCCGTGGGGGCGCGGGTTCCAATCAGCCCCAGCATTTT. This codes for CASSPRGGAGSNQPQHF. The full variable domain, rest sourced from reference TRBV7-2 and TRBJ1-5, is GAGVSQSPSNKVTEKGKDVELRCDPISGHTALYWYRQSLGQGLEFLIYFQGNSAPDKSGLPSDRFSAERTGGSVSTLTIQRTQQEDSAVYLCASSPRGGAGSNQPQHFGDGTRLSIL.

This clonotype was observed at least ten times. The V and J genes are TRBV20-1 and TRBJ2-1; D call uncertain. Germline V gene data show CDR1 as DFQATT and CDR2 as SNEGSKA (reference sequence). This CDR3 spans 14 amino acids. The V and J ends lost 6 bases and 4 bases respectively, with 16 bases between them. The CDR3 region has the DNA TGCAGTGCCACACAATTAGGACCTTACAATGAGCAGTTCTTC. Protein product: CSATQLGPYNEQFF.

This clonotype was seen repeatedly, ten times or more. The chain uses TRBV28 and TRBJ1-1; D gene ambiguous. The CDR3 contains 11 residues. The germline V and J ends were trimmed by 3 bases and 11 bases, with 10 bases remaining between them. CDR1 and CDR2 from the germline V gene are MDHEN and SYDVKM. This chain's CDR3 is CASSFTSQAFF. In DNA, the CDR3 is TGTGCCAGCAGTTTCACCTCGCAGGCTTTCTTT.

This clonotype showed up many times. The CDR3 spells CSAPRGGTEAFF. As DNA, the CDR3 is TGCAGTGCACCCAGGGGGGGCACTGAAGCTTTCTTT. V gene TRBV20-1 combines with J gene TRBJ1-1, with TRBD1 identical over 7 bases. V lost 6 bases, J lost 4 bases, and 5 bases stayed unmatched. Germline values: CDR1 DFQATT, CDR2 SNEGSKA (reference sequence). The CDR3 covers 12 residues.

In its sample, this clonotype was seen many times. This chain joins TRBV12-3 or TRBV12-4 and TRBJ1-2, with D unclear. There are 12 residues in the CDR3. V lost 4 bases and J 8 bases, leaving 11 bases between the germline ends. The chain's CDR3 is CASSSGGNGYTF. CDR3 DNA sequence: TGTGCCAGCAGTTCAGGAGGGAACGGCTACACCTTC.

This clonotype occurred a few times. The chain uses TRBV6-5 and TRBJ1-5; 8 bases are shared with TRBD1. Germline V gene sequence: CDR1 MNHEY, CDR2 SVGAGI. CDR3 length equals 17 residues. J lost 0 bases, V lost 4 bases, and 8 bases had no gene match. CDR3 in DNA: TGTGCCAGCAGTTCTAGGCAGGGGGCACTTAGCAATCAGCCCCAGCATTTT. It codes for CASSSRQGALSNQPQHF.

This clonotype was seen only a few times. CDR3 nucleotides: TGCGCCAGCAGCCCTATCTGGGACTTCTCCTACGAGCAGTACTTC. Translating it yields CASSPIWDFSYEQYF. This rearrangement joins TRBV4-1 to TRBJ2-7, with D perhaps TRBD2 (6 bases). The CDR3 consists of 15 residues. Trimming stripped 4 bases from V and 0 bases from J, with 13 bases between. From germline, CDR1 is MGHRA and CDR2 YSYEKL.